This T cell receptor (beta chain) was identified in a study of naive and memory T cell subsets. This clonotype appeared a few times. The antigen is not known. Per the germline V gene, CDR1 is MGHRA and CDR2 is YSYEKL. This CDR3 spans 15 amino acids. The ends lost 3 bases at V and 7 bases at J; junction bases unmatched: 6. Study-wide points: In naive cells, over 95% of TCR sequences were seen only once. TCR abundance followed a power law differing between naive and memory subsets. A few larger clonotypes appeared in naive repertoires, especially CD8, possibly memory cells re-expressing CD45RA.

Cells stained for CD3, CD4, CD8, CD45RA and CD27 were sorted into four subsets. The beta constant-region primer was an equimolar mix of two oligonucleotides covering TRBC1 and TRBC2. Ligated cDNA was amplified by four rounds of PCR with nested alpha and beta constant-region primers and SP2. One entry per CDR3 protein, called by TCRdb with MiXCR from the UMI-ligation and nested PCR reads. The sample holds 98,000 or so distinct CDR3 sequences, about 14% seen once. Sequencing used naive CD8+ T cells from blood. The chain recombines TRBV4-1 with TRBJ2-1, with 10 bases fitting TRBD2. The sequence was obtained from a human donor in good health. CDR3 sequence reads: CASSQLTSGKNEQFF. CDR3 DNA: TGCGCCAGCAGCCAGCTCACTAGCGGGAAGAATGAGCAGTTCTTC.